Listed here are 16 T cell receptor beta chains from one sample, sequenced in a study of tumor-infiltrating lymphocytes in localized non-small cell lung cancer. TCRdb's table, derived via immunoSEQ multiplex PCR, lists solely in-frame clones and lacks some. The table records around 16,000 clones, 55% to 70% of them present only once. The specimen sequenced was lung tumor tissue. The receptors here all came from a human donor with non-small cell lung cancer.

This chain uses TRBV6-5 with TRBJ2-3; 10 bases map to TRBD2. The ends lost 4 bases at V and 5 bases at J; junction bases unmatched: 6. The length of the CDR3 is 15 residues. Germline V lookup: CDR1 MNHEY, CDR2 SVGAGI. The CDR3 spells CASSSNRLAGDTQYF. The DNA for the CDR3 is TGTGCCAGCAGTTCAAACCGACTAGCGGGAGATACGCAGTATTTT.

The rearrangement uses TRBV6-1 and TRBJ2-6; the D is unclear. V lost 7 bases and J lost 0, with 7 bases in between. The CDR3 totals 14 residues. CDR1 and CDR2 from the germline V gene are MNHNS and SASEGT. The chain's CDR3 is CASTTDSGANVLTF. The CDR3, as DNA: TGTGCCAGCACTACGGACTCTGGGGCCAACGTCCTGACTTTC.

The V call is TRBV7-2, the J call TRBJ2-3, with D tentatively TRBD1 (6 bases). CDR1 and CDR2 from the germline V gene are SGHTA and FQGNSA. The CDR3 runs to 14 residues. Trimming took 3 bases from V and 1 from J, leaving 8 bases between them. CDR3 region: CASSFYRGTDTQYF. CDR3 coding DNA: TGTGCCAGCAGCTTTTACAGGGGCACAGATACGCAGTATTTT.

This chain joins TRBV5-4 and TRBJ2-1; possible D gene TRBD1, 5 bases. CDR1 and CDR2 from the germline V gene are SGHNT and YYREEE (reference sequence). The CDR3 is 16 residues long. V was shortened by 3 bases and J by 6 bases, with 19 bases between the two germline ends. The DNA for the CDR3 is TGTGCCAGCAGCTCTCTGGGGCTCCCCCAAGGCAATGAGCAGTTCTTC. Its translation: CASSSLGLPQGNEQFF.

The rearrangement uses TRBV29-1 and TRBJ2-3; TRBD2 aligns across 13 bases. Trimming removed 5 bases from V and 3 bases from J; junction bases left unmatched: 8. CDR1 SQVTM and CDR2 ANQGSEA come from the germline V gene. The CDR3 is made up of 16 amino acids. The CDR3 loop reads CSVPRATSGRTDTQYF. CDR3 nucleotides: TGCAGCGTTCCCCGAGCGACTAGCGGGAGGACAGATACGCAGTATTTT.

The chain couples TRBV12-5 to TRBJ1-5; D may be TRBD1 (5 bases). The CDR3 has 15 amino acids. Germline-derived CDR1 and CDR2 are LGHNT and FRNRAP. V lost 5 bases and J lost 3, with 14 bases in between. CDR3 nucleotides: TGTGCTAGTGGTACGGGGGGGACTGACAATCAGCCCCAGCATTTT. This translates into CASGTGGTDNQPQHF.

The chain recombines TRBV14 with TRBJ2-7, with 7 bases aligning to TRBD2. The CDR3 contains 14 residues. CDR1 SGHDN and CDR2 FVKESK come from the germline V gene. Germline trimming cut 4 bases from V and 7 bases from J; bases unmatched to any gene: 10. CDR3 sequence reads: CASSPREYSEEQYF. CDR3 bases: TGTGCCAGCAGCCCGCGGGAGTATTCGGAAGAGCAGTACTTC. Full variable domain (missing parts from reference TRBV14 and TRBJ2-7): EAGVTQFPSHSVIEKGQTVTLRCDPISGHDNLYWYRRVMGKEIKFLLHFVKESKQDESGMPNNRFLAERTGGTYSTLKVQPAELEDSGVYFCASSPREYSEEQYFGPGTRLTVT.

The CDR3, as DNA: TGCGCCAGCAGCCAAGAGACTAGCGGGGGCGTCAATGAGCAGTTCTTC. This encodes CASSQETSGGVNEQFF. The rearrangement joins TRBV4-1 to TRBJ2-1; TRBD2 aligns across 12 bases. The CDR3 runs 16 residues. Germline loops: CDR1 MGHRA, CDR2 YSYEKL. Losses at the gene ends were 0 bases for V and 6 bases for J; bases not matched to a gene: 3.

The J gene is TRBJ1-2, the V gene TRBV5-1; TRBD1 matches 8 bases. The germline V gene encodes CDR1 SGHRS and CDR2 YFSETQ. This CDR3 is 14 amino acids long. Trimming at V came to 8 bases and at J to 6 bases, leaving 12 bases not matched to a gene. The CDR3 DNA reads TGCGCCAGTCGACCAGGGGGCGATGAGGATGGCTACACCTTC. Its translation: CASRPGGDEDGYTF.

This clone is medium-sized in the sample. This chain connects TRBV27 to TRBJ1-1; D gene unclear. Trimming stripped 5 bases from V and 1 base from J, with 11 bases between. The CDR3 is 14 amino acids. CDR1 is MNHEY and CDR2 is SMNVEV in the germline V gene (reference sequence). In DNA form, the CDR3 reads TGTGCCAGCAGTCCGGTTCCTGAGAACACTGAAGCTTTCTTT. The encoded protein is CASSPVPENTEAFF.

This clone has a handful of counts. The chain employs TRBV29-1 and TRBJ1-1, with 8 positions matching TRBD1. Germline V CDR1 and CDR2: SQVTM, ANQGSEA. The J segment lost 1 base and the V segment lost 7 bases, leaving 5 bases of the junction unmatched. CDR3 size: 13 residues. The CDR3: CSAGDRKNTEAFF. CDR3 DNA sequence: TGCAGCGCCGGGGACAGGAAGAACACTGAAGCTTTCTTT.

There are a few counts of this clone. The chain carries TRBV6-6 and TRBJ1-5, with D unresolved. This CDR3 is built from 11 residues. Germline lookup yields CDR1 MNHNY and CDR2 SVGAGI (reference sequence). V was shortened by 8 bases and J by 5 bases, with 7 bases between the two germline ends. CDR3 sequence reads: CASGLYQPQHF. The CDR3 nucleotides read TGTGCCAGCGGCCTTTATCAGCCCCAGCATTTT.

V usage is TRBV19 and J usage is TRBJ2-5; maybe TRBD2 (6 bases). CDR3 length equals 14 residues. Germline-derived CDR1 and CDR2 are LNHDA and SQIVND (reference sequence). Trimming removed 5 bases from V and 1 base from J, with 11 bases in between. CDR3 nucleotides: TGTGCCAGTAGTCGTTCTAGCGCCCAAGAGACCCAGTACTTC. It is translated as CASSRSSAQETQYF.

J is TRBJ2-1 and V is TRBV2, with a possible D match to TRBD2 (6 bases). The CDR3 is 14 residues long. V lost 4 bases and J lost 8, with 15 bases in between. Germline values: CDR1 SNHLY, CDR2 FYNNEI. CDR3 nucleotide sequence: TGTGCCAGCAGTGGAAGTACTAGCCGGGATGAGCAGTTCTTC. This codes for CASSGSTSRDEQFF.

The J gene is TRBJ2-4, the V gene TRBV5-1, with 8 bases lining up with TRBD2. Germline-derived CDR1 and CDR2 are SGHRS and YFSETQ. J gave up 7 bases and V 1 base, and 7 bases lay outside the gene matches. This CDR3 is 15 amino acids long. The CDR3 DNA sequence: TGCGCCAGCAGCTTGAGAAGCGGGAGCGGCAACATTCAGTACTTC. Protein product: CASSLRSGSGNIQYF.

The J gene is TRBJ2-1, the V gene TRBV6-1; 12 bases map to TRBD2. V lost 11 bases to trimming and J lost 7 bases; unmatched junction nucleotides: 6. The CDR3 loop spans 13 amino acids. Germline CDR1 reads MNHNS; CDR2 reads SASEGT. CDR3 region: CAGRLAGENEQFF. DNA of the CDR3: TGTGCCGGCCGACTAGCGGGGGAGAATGAGCAGTTCTTC.